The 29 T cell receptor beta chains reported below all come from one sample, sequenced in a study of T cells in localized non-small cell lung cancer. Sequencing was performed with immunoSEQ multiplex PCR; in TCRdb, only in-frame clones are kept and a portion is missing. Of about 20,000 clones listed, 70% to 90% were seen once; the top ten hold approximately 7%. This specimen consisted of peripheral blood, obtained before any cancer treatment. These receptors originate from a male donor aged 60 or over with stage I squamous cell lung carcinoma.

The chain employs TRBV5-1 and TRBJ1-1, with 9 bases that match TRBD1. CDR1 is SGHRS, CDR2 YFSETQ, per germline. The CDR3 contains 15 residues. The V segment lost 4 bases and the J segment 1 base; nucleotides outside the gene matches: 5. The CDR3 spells CASSPLQGANTEAFF. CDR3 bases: TGCGCCAGCAGCCCGTTACAGGGGGCGAACACTGAAGCTTTCTTT.

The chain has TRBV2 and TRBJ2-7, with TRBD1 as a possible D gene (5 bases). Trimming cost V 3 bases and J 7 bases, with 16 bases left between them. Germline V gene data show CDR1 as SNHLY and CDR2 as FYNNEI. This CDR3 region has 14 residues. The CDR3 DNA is TGTGCCAGCAGTGATCCAGGGCGGATTTTAGAGCAGTACTTC. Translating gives CASSDPGRILEQYF. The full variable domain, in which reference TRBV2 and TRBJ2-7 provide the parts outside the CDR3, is EPEVTQTPSHQVTQMGQEVILRCVPISNHLYFYWYRQILGQKVEFLVSFYNNEISEKSEIFDDQFSVERPDGSNFTLKIRSTKLEDSAMYFCASSDPGRILEQYFGPGTRLTVT.

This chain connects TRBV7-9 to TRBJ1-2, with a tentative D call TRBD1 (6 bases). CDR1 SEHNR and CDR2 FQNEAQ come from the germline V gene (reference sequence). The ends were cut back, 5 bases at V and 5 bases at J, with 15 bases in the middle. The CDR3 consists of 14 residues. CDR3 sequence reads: CASSRLQGGYGYTF. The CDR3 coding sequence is TGTGCCAGCAGCCGACTACAGGGCGGGTATGGCTACACCTTC. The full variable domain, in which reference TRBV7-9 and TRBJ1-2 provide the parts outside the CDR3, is DTGVSQNPRHKITKRGQNVTFRCDPISEHNRLYWYRQTLGQGPEFLTYFQNEAQLEKSRLLSDRFSAERPKGSFSTLEIQRTEQGDSAMYLCASSRLQGGYGYTFGSGTRLTVV.

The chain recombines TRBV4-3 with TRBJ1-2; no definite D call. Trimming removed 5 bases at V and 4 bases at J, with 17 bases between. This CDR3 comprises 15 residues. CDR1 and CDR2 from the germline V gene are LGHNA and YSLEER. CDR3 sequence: CASSTSLAGSYGYTF. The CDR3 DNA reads TGCGCCAGCAGCACTTCACTGGCGGGGTCCTATGGCTACACCTTC.

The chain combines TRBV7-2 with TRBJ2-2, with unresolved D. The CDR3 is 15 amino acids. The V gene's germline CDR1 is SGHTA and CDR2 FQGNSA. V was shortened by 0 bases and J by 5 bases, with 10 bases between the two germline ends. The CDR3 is CASSLAPSFTGELFF. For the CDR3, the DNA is TGTGCCAGCAGCTTAGCTCCTTCTTTTACCGGGGAGCTGTTTTTT.

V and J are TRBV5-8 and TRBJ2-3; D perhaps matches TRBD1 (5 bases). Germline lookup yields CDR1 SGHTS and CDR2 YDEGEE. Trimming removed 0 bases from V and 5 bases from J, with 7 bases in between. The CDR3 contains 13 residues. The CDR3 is CASSLGQGDTQYF. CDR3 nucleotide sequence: TGTGCCAGCAGCTTGGGTCAGGGAGATACGCAGTATTTT.

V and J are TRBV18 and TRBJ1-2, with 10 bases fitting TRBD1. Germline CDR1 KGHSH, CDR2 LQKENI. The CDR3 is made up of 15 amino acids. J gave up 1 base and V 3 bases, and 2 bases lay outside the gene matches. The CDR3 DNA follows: TGTGCCAGCTCACCCTGGGACAGGGGTAACTATGGCTACACCTTC. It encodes CASSPWDRGNYGYTF.

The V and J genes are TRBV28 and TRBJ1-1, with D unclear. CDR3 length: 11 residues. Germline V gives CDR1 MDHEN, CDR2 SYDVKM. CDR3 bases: TGTGCAGCTGGGGTGAACACTGAAGCTTTCTTT. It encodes CAAGVNTEAFF.

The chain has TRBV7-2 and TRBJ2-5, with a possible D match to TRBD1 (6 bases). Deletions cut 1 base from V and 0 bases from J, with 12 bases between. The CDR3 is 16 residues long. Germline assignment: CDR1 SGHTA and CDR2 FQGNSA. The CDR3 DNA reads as TGTGCCAGCAGCTTAGAGGTGGGGGCACACCAAGAGACCCAGTACTTC. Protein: CASSLEVGAHQETQYF.

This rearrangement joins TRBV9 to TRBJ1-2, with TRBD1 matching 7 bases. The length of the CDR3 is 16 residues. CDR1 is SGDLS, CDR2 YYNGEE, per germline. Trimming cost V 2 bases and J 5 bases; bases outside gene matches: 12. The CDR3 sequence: CASSVADRRSGYGYTF. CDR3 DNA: TGTGCCAGCAGCGTCGCGGACAGGCGCTCAGGTTATGGCTACACCTTC.

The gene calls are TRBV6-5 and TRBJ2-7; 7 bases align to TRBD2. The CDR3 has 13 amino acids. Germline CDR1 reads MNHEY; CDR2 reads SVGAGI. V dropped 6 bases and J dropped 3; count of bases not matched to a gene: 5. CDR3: CASSRLAHYEQYF. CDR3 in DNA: TGTGCCAGCAGCCGACTAGCACACTACGAGCAGTACTTC.

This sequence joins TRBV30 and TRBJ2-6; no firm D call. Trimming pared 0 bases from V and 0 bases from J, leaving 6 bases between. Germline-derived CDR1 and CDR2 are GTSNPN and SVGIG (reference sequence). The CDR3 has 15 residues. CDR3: CAWSVGLSGANVLTF. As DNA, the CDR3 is TGTGCCTGGAGTGTTGGTCTCTCTGGGGCCAACGTCCTGACTTTC.

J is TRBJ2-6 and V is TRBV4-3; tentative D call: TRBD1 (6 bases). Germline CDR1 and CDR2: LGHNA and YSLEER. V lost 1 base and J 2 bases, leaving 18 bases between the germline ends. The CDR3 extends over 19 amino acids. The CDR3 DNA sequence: TGCGCCAGCAGCCAAGGCCTGGACAGCCCCCAGGCTGGGGCCAACGTCCTGACTTTC. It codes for CASSQGLDSPQAGANVLTF.

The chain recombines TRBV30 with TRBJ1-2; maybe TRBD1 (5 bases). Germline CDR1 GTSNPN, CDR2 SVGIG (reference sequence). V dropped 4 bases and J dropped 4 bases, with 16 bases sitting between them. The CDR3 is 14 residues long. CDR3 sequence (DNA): TGTGCCTGGACGCAGGCGACAGCCTCCTATGGCTACACCTTC. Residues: CAWTQATASYGYTF.

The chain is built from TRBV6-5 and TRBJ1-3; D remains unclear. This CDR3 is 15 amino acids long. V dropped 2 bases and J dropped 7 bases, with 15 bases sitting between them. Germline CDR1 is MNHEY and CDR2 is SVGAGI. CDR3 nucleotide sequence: TGTGCCAGCAGTTACCTGGACGGCCGGGGTAACACCATATATTTT. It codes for CASSYLDGRGNTIYF.

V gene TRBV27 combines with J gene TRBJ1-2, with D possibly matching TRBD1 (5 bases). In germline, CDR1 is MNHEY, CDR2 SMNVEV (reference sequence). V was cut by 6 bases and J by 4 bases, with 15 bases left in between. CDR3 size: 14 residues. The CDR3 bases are TGTGCCAGCAGCCGCAGGGAGGGTGGCTATGGCTACACCTTC. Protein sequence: CASSRREGGYGYTF.

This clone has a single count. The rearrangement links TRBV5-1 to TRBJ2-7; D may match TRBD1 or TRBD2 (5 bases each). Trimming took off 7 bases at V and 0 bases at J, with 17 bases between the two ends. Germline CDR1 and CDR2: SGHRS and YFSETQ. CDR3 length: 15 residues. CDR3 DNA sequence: TGCGCCAGCGGTTTCTCTTGGGACGTCTCCTACGAGCAGTACTTC. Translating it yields CASGFSWDVSYEQYF. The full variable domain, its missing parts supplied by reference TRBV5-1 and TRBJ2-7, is KAGVTQTPRYLIKTRGQQVTLSCSPISGHRSVSWYQQTPGQGLQFLFEYFSETQRNKGNFPGRFSGRQFSNSRSEMNVSTLELGDSALYLCASGFSWDVSYEQYFGPGTRLTVT.

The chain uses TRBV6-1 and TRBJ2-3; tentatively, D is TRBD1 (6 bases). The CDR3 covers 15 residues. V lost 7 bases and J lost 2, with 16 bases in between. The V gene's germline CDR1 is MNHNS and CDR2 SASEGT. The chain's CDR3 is CASTRQERFTDTQYF. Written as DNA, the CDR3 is TGTGCCAGCACTAGACAGGAGAGATTCACAGATACGCAGTATTTT.

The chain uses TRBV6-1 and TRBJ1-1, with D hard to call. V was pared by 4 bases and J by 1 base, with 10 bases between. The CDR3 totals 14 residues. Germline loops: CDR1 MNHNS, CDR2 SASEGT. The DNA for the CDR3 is TGTGCCAGCAGTGTAAGAGGCCCGAACACTGAAGCTTTCTTT. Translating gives CASSVRGPNTEAFF.

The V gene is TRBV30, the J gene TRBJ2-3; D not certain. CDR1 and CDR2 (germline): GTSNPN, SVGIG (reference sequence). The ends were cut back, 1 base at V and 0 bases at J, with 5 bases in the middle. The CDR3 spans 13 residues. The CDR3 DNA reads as TGTGCCTGGAGTGAACGGAGCACAGATACGCAGTATTTT. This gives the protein CAWSERSTDTQYF.

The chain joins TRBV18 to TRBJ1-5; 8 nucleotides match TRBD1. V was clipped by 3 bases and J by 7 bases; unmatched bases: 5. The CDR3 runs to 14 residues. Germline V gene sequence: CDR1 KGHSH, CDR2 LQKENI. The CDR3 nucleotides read TGTGCCAGCTCACCCGACAGGGGTGGGCAGCCCCAGCATTTT. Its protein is CASSPDRGGQPQHF.

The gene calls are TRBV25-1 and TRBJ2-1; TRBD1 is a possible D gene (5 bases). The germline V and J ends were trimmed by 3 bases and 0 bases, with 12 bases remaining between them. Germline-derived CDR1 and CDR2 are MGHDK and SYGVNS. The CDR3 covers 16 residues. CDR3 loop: CASSDLGASSYNEQFF. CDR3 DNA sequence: TGTGCCAGCAGTGATCTAGGGGCAAGCTCCTACAATGAGCAGTTCTTC.

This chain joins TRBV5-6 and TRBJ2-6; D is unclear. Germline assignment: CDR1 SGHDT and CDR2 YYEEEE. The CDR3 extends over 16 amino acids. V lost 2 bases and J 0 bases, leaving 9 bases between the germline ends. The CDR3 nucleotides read TGTGCCAGCAGCTTTGCAGGTACCTCTGGGGCCAACGTCCTGACTTTC. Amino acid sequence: CASSFAGTSGANVLTF.

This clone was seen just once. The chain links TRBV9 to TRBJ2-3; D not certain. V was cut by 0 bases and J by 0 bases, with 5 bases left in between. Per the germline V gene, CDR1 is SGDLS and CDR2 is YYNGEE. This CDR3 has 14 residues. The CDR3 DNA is TGTGCCAGCAGCGTAGTACGAAGCACAGATACGCAGTATTTT. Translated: CASSVVRSTDTQYF.

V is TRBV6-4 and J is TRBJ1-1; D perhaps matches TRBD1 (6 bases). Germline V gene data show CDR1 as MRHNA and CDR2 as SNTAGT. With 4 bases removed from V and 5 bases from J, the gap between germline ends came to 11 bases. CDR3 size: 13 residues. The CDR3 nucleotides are TGTGCCAGCAGTGTACAGGGTGGGACTGAAGCTTTCTTT. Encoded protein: CASSVQGGTEAFF.

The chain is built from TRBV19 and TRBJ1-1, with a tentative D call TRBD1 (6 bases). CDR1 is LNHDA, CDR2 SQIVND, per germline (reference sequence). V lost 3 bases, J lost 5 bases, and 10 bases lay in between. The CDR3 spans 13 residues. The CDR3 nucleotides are TGTGCCAGTAGTATGCAGGGGCGAACTGAAGCTTTCTTT. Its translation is CASSMQGRTEAFF.

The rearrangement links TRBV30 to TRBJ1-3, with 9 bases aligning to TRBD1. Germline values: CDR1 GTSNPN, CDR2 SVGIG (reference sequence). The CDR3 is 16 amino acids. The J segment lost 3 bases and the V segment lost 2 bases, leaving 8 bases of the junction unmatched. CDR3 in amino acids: CAWSQPSTGGGNTIYF. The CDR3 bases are TGTGCCTGGAGTCAACCTTCGACAGGGGGTGGAAACACCATATATTTT.

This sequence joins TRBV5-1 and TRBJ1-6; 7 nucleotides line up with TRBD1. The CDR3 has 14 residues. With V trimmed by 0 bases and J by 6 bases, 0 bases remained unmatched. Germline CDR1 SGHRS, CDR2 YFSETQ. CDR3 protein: CASSLGQGNSPLHF. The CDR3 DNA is TGCGCCAGCAGCTTGGGACAGGGTAATTCACCCCTCCACTTT. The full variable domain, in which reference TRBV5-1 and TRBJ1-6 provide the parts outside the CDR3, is KAGVTQTPRYLIKTRGQQVTLSCSPISGHRSVSWYQQTPGQGLQFLFEYFSETQRNKGNFPGRFSGRQFSNSRSEMNVSTLELGDSALYLCASSLGQGNSPLHFGNGTRLTVT.

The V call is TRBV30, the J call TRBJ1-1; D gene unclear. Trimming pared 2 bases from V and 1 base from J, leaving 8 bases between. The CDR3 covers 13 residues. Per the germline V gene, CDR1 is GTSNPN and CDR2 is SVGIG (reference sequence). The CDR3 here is CAWSWRENTEAFF. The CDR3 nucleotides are TGTGCCTGGAGTTGGAGGGAGAACACTGAAGCTTTCTTT.